This paragraph reports one T cell receptor beta chain. Its antigen remains unknown. This entry is derived from a study of beta chain features in type 1 diabetes. Points from the study as a whole: For cells with high TCR expression, cDNA sequencing could yield over-representation. No resolution was reached here on whether HLA type influences TCRB rearrangement. Patients' naive, central memory and regulatory TCRB repertoires appeared more alike than those of healthy donors. Among patients with Type 1 diabetes, TCRB CDR3s were moderately but significantly shorter in every one of the four CD4+ subsets.

What was sequenced were expressed TCRB transcripts, since all of the isolated RNA had been reverse transcribed. Generated by immunoSEQ multiplex PCR, the TCRdb table keeps only in-frame clones and is missing some. The repertoire includes 150,000 to 180,000 clones, approximately 10% of them detected once, and roughly 0.45% sits in the top ten. Germline-derived CDR1 and CDR2 are KGHSH and LQKENI. The CDR3 extends over 14 amino acids. V was shortened by 2 bases and J by 0 bases, with 7 bases between the two germline ends. Without exception, sorted populations had purity beyond 98%. The sequencing sample was made of central memory CD4+ T cells from blood. The J gene is TRBJ1-1, the V gene TRBV18; D unresolved. This clonotype was obtained from a man under 40 with type 1 diabetes. The CDR3 loop is CASSPTSVNTEAFF. In DNA form, the CDR3 reads TGTGCCAGCTCACCAACCAGTGTGAACACTGAAGCTTTCTTT. The full variable domain, in which reference TRBV18 and TRBJ1-1 provide the parts outside the CDR3, is NAGVMQNPRHLVRRRGQEARLRCSPMKGHSHVYWYRQLPEEGLKFMVYLQKENIIDESGMPKERFSAEFPKEGPSILRIQQVVRGDSAAYFCASSPTSVNTEAFFGQGTRLTVV.